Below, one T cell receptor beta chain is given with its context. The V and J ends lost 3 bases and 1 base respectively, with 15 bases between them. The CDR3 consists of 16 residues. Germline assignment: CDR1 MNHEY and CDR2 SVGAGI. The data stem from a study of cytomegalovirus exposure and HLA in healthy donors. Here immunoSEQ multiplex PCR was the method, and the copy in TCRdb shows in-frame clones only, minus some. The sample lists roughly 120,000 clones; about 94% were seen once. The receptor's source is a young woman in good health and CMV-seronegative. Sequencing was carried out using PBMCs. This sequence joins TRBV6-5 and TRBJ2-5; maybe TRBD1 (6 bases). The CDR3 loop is CASSYGLQGSQETQYF. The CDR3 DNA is TGTGCCAGCAGTTATGGCCTACAGGGATCCCAAGAGACCCAGTACTTC.